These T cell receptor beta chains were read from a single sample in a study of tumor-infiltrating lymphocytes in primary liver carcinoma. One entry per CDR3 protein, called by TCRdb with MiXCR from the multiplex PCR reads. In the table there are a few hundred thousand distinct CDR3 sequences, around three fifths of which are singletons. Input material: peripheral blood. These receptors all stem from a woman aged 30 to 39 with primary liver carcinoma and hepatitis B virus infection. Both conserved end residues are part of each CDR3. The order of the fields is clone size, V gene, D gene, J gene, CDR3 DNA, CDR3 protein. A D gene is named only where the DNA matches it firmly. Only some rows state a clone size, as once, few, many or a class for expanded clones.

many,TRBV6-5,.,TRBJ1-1,TGTGCCAGCAGTTCCCCGACAGGAGGGATGAACACTGAAGCTTTCTTT,CASSSPTGGMNTEAFF
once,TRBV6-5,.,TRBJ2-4,TGTGCCATCATTACAACACAGGGAGCCAAAAACATTCAGTACTTC,CAIITTQGAKNIQYF
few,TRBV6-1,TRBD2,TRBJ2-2,TGTGCCAGCAGTATAGCGGGAGGGGACACCGGGGAGCTGTTTTTT,CASSIAGGDTGELFF
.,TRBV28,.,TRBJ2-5,TGTGCCAGCAGTTTAATTGCGCTCAGCCCCCAGTACTTC,CASSLIALSPQYF
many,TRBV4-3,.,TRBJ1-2,TGCGCCAGCAGCCAAACCCAAACAGGCAAATATGGCTACACCTTC,CASSQTQTGKYGYTF
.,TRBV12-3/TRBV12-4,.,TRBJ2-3,TGTGCCAGCAGTCAGGAGGGCGGACGAGGGGCAGATACGCAGTATTTT,CASSQEGGRGADTQYF
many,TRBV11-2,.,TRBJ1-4,TGTGCCAGCAGCTTCGGGCAGGGTGCAACTAATGAAAAACTGTTTTTT,CASSFGQGATNEKLFF
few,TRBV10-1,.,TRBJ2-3,TGCGCCAGCAGTGAGTCCGGGTGGGACTCGACGCAGTATTTT,CASSESGWDSTQYF
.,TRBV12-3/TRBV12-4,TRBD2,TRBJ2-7,TGTGCCAGCAGCACTGTATCGGGACTAGTCGGCGAGCAGTACTTC,CASSTVSGLVGEQYF
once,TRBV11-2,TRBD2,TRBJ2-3,TGTGCCAGCAGCCCCTTACCCAGCGGGACGGGGGGGGATACGCAATATTTT,CASSPLPSGTGGDTQYF
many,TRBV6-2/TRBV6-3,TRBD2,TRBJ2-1,TGTGCCAGCAGTTTTTCGACTAGCGGGCTTAGCTCCTACAATGAGCAGTTCTTC,CASSFSTSGLSSYNEQFF